Listed below are T cell receptor beta chains from one sample, sequenced in a study of post-analysis software for immune sequencing data. One entry per CDR3 protein results from TCRdb running MiXCR on the PCR reads. Of about 820,000 distinct CDR3 sequences in the sample, around 50% were seen once. The sample was blood. Receptors were obtained from a girl aged 5 to 17 with multiple sclerosis. CDR3s leave out the opening cysteine and the closing phenylalanine or tryptophan.

j_call v_call cdr3_aa
TRBJ2-5 TRBV5-1 ASSLVQPEETQY
TRBJ2-7 TRBV6-1 ASSETAGIPYEQY
TRBJ2-7 TRBV29-1 SVVDLGLADSYEQY
TRBJ1-2 TRBV7-8 ASSFEQGAGGYT
TRBJ2-5 TRBV12-3/TRBV12-4 ASRRPSASEGETQY
TRBJ2-2 TRBV29-1 SVDIGELF
TRBJ1-4 TRBV20-1 SARENARGPKLF
TRBJ2-1 TRBV6-6 ASRGGSSNEQF
TRBJ2-5 TRBV20-1 SARGGEAKEAQY
TRBJ2-1 TRBV4-1 ASSHDGWARDEQF
TRBJ2-1 TRBV20-1 SGWDRGPMLQF
TRBJ1-1 TRBV12-3/TRBV12-4 ASSLIGRDAGTEAF
TRBJ2-5 TRBV5-1 ASSLGGFTETQY
TRBJ2-1 TRBV6-5 ASGGSGRGEQF
NA TRBV2 AKQGGETQY
TRBJ2-5 TRBV24-1 ATSDKKPGLAGVETQY
TRBJ2-6 TRBV4-1 ASRQVSGANVLT
TRBJ1-2 TRBV10-3 ATQDSYGYT
TRBJ2-4 TRBV6-4 ASSWNAGAKNIQY
TRBJ1-2 TRBV7-9 ASSLVTGRNYGYT